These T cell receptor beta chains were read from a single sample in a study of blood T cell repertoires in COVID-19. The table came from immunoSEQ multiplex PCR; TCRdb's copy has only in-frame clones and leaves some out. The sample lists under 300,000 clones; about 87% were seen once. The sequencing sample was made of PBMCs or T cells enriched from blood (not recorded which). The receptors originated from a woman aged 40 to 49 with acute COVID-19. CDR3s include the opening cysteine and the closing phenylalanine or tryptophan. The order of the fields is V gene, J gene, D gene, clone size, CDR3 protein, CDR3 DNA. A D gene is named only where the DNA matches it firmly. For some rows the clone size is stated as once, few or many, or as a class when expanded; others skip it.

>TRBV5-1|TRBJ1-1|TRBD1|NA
CASSLGDREAFF
TGCGCCAGCAGCTTGGGGGACAGAGAAGCTTTCTTT
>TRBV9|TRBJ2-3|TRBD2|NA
CASSPRLAGSTDTQYF
TGTGCCAGCAGCCCCCGACTAGCGGGGTCCACAGATACGCAGTATTTT
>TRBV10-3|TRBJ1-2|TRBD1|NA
CATNLGSGTAEVKTF
TGTGCCACCAATCTGGGTTCTGGGACAGCCGAGGTGAAGACCTTC
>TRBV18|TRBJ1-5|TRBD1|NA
CASSRDRVNNQPQHF
TGTGCCAGCTCACGGGACAGGGTGAACAATCAGCCCCAGCATTTT
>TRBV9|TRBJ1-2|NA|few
CASSDRVYGYTF
TGTGCCAGCAGCGATCGGGTCTATGGCTACACCTTC
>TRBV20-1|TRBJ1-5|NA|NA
CSASLNARGNQPQHF
TGCAGTGCTAGTCTAAACGCCAGGGGTAATCAGCCCCAGCATTTT
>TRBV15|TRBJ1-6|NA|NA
CATSRDYGERSYNSPLHF
TGTGCCACCAGCAGAGATTATGGGGAGCGCTCCTATAATTCACCCCTCCACTTT
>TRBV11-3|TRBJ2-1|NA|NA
CASSPRDEQFF
TGTGCCAGCAGCCCCCGGGATGAGCAGTTCTTC
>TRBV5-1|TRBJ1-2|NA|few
CASSSDMTRYTF
TGCGCCAGCAGCTCGGACATGACCCGCTACACCTTC
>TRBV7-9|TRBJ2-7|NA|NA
CASRGGQKDSYEQYF
TGTGCCAGCAGGGGGGGACAGAAAGACTCCTACGAGCAGTACTTC
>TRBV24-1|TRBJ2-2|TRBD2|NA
CATSDPPRGAGGANTGELFF
TGTGCCACCAGTGATCCCCCTCGTGGAGCGGGAGGCGCGAACACCGGGGAGCTGTTTTTT
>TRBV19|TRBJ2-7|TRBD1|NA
CASSIGGQAYPYEQYF
TGTGCCAGTAGTATAGGTGGACAGGCTTACCCATACGAGCAGTACTTC
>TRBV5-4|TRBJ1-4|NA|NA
CASSRAGTPNEKLFF
TGTGCCAGCTCCCGGGCCGGGACACCGAATGAAAAACTGTTTTTT
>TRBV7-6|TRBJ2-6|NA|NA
CASSFQQGTGANVLTF
TGTGCCAGCAGCTTCCAACAGGGTACAGGGGCCAACGTCCTGACTTTC
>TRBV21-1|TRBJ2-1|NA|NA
CASSKEASGRVPYNEQFF
TGTGCCAGCAGCAAAGAAGCTAGCGGGAGGGTACCCTACAATGAGCAGTTCTTC
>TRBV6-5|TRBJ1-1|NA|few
CASSYSGTKNTEAFF
TGTGCCAGCAGTTACTCGGGGACAAAGAACACTGAAGCTTTCTTT